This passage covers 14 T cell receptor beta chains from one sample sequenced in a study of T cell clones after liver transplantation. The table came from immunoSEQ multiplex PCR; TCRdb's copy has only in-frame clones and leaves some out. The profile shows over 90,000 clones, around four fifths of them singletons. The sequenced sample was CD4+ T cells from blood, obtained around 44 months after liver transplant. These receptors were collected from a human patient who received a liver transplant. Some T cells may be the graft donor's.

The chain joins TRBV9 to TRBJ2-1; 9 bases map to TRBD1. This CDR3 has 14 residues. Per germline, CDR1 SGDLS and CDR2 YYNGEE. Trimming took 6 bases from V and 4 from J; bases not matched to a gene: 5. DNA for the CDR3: TGTGCCAGCACGACAGGGGGTACTTACAATGAGCAGTTCTTC. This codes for CASTTGGTYNEQFF.

The CDR3 reads CASSPDPGYSGNTIYF. The CDR3 region has the DNA TGTGCCAGCTCACCAGACCCGGGATACTCTGGAAACACCATATATTTT. The chain combines TRBV18 with TRBJ1-3; no clear D gene. The CDR3 covers 16 residues. V was shortened by 2 bases and J by 0 bases, with 11 bases between the two germline ends. Looked up from germline, CDR1 is KGHSH and CDR2 is LQKENI.

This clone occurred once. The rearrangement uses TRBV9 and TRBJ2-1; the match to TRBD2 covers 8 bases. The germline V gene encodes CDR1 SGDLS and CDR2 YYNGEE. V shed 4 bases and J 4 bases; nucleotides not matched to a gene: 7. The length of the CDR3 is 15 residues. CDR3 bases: TGTGCCAGCAGCCCGACGGGACTAGGTTACAATGAGCAGTTCTTC. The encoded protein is CASSPTGLGYNEQFF.

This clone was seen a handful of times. The chain's CDR3 is CASRRQGLSTDTQYF. The DNA for the CDR3 is TGTGCCAGCAGGAGACAGGGGTTAAGTACAGATACGCAGTATTTT. V and J are TRBV2 and TRBJ2-3; 8 nucleotides align to TRBD1. The CDR3 consists of 15 residues. Losses at the gene ends were 6 bases for V and 3 bases for J; bases not matched to a gene: 8. Germline CDR1 reads SNHLY; CDR2 reads FYNNEI.

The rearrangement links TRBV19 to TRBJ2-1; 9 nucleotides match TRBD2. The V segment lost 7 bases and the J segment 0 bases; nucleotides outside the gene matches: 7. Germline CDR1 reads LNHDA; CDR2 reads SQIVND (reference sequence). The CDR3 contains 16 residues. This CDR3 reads CASKGREGGSYNEQFF. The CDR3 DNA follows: TGTGCCAGTAAAGGGCGGGAGGGAGGCTCCTACAATGAGCAGTTCTTC.

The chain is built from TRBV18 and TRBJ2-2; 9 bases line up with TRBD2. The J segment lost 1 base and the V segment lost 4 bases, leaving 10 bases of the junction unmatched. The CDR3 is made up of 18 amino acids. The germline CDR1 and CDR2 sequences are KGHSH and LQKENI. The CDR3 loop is CASSLGAGTSRNTGELFF. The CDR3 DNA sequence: TGTGCCAGCTCACTAGGGGCCGGGACTAGCAGGAACACCGGGGAGCTGTTTTTT.

In DNA, the CDR3 is TGTGCCAGTAGTAAGACTAGCGGGAGTGGCGGAGAGACCCAGTACTTC. Translating it yields CASSKTSGSGGETQYF. The V call is TRBV19, the J call TRBJ2-5, with TRBD2 matching 12 bases. The trim removed 4 bases at V and 4 bases at J, leaving 7 bases unmatched. Per the germline V gene, CDR1 is LNHDA and CDR2 is SQIVND (reference sequence). This CDR3 comprises 16 residues.

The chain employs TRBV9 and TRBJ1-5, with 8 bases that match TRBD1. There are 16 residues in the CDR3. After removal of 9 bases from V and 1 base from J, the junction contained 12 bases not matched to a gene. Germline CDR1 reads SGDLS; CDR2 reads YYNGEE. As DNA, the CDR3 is TGTGCCACCAGGTCGAAGTGGACAGGGAGCAATCAGCCCCAGCATTTT. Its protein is CATRSKWTGSNQPQHF.

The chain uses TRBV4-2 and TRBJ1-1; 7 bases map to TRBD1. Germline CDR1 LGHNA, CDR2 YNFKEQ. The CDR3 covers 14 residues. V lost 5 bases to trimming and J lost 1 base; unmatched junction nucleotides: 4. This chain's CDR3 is CASSFRTGNTEAFF. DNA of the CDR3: TGTGCCAGCAGCTTCCGGACAGGGAACACTGAAGCTTTCTTT.

Here the CDR3 DNA reads TGTGCCAGCAGCCAAGAGGTCTTTGTAGGCAATCAGCCCCAGCATTTT. This translates into CASSQEVFVGNQPQHF. The chain carries TRBV14 and TRBJ1-5, with D unclear. Per germline, CDR1 SGHDN and CDR2 FVKESK. The CDR3 runs to 16 residues. The germline V and J ends were trimmed by 0 bases and 2 bases, with 11 bases remaining between them. The variable domain in full, completed from reference TRBV14 and TRBJ1-5, reads EAGVTQFPSHSVIEKGQTVTLRCDPISGHDNLYWYRRVMGKEIKFLLHFVKESKQDESGMPNNRFLAERTGGTYSTLKVQPAELEDSGVYFCASSQEVFVGNQPQHFGDGTRLSIL.

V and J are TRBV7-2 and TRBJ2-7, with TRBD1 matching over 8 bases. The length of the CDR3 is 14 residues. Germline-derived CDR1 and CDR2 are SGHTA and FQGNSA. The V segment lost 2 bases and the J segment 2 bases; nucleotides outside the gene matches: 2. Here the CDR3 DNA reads TGTGCCAGCAGCTTATACAGGGGGGCCTACGAGCAGTACTTC. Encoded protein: CASSLYRGAYEQYF.

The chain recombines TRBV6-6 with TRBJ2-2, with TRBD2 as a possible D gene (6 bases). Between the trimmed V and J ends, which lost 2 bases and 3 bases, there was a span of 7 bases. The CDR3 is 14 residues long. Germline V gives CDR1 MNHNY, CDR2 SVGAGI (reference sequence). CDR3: CASSYQRDTGELFF. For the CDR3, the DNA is TGTGCCAGCAGTTACCAGCGGGACACCGGGGAGCTGTTTTTT.

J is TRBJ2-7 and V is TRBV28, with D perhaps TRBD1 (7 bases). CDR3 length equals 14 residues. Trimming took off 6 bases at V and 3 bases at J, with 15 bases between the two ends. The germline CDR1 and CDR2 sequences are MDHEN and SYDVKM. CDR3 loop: CASSKPGGNYEQYF. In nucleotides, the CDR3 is TGTGCCAGCAGCAAACCAGGGGGGAACTACGAGCAGTACTTC.

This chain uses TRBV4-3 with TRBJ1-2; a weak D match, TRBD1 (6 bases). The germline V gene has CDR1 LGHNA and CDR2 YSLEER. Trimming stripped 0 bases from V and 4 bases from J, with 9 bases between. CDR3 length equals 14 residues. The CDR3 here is CASSQDQGIYGYTF. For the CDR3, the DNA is TGCGCCAGCAGCCAAGATCAGGGGATCTATGGCTACACCTTC.